The entry below gives a single T cell receptor beta chain sequence along with its context. There is no known antigen for this receptor. The input lacks base qualities; no much larger clone sits a single base away. This entry belongs to a study of shared clonotypes between healthy human individuals (dated by TCRdb to 2020 to 2021). Looking at the study overall: The cohort comprised two women and three men aged 18 to 49 years. For each donor, CD4 naive and CD4 memory were each given three plates, CD8 naive was given two plates, and CD8 memory was given one plate. To estimate repertoire size and how much clonotypes are shared between individuals, the study performed deep sequencing of blood TCR repertoires from 4 to 6 healthy adults. Libraries were prepared and TCR repertoires were sequenced by different laboratories using diverse techniques, in order to increase sequencing depth and limit assay-specific biases. Between about 0.94 and 8.9 billion PBMCs per donor were obtained by leukapheresis.

Donors were healthy HIV-negative adults with no recently reported acute infections or vaccinations. Only Caucasian adults living in Nashville, Tennessee, USA were represented among the donors. Magnetic negative selection was used to enrich CD4+ T cells, after which naive cells were positively selected on CD45RA and the negative fraction became the memory subset. After blood collection by leukapheresis, PBMCs were isolated using Ficoll-Histopaque density gradient centrifugation and then cryopreserved in the vapor phase of liquid nitrogen. Purity and quantity of every magnetically sorted T cell population were checked by analytical flow cytometry. From each sorted fraction, genomic DNA was isolated and quantified by UV absorbance on a Nanodrop 2000c. From the germline V gene, CDR1 is MDHEN and CDR2 is SYDVKM. The CDR3 measures 15 amino acids from cysteine to phenylalanine. Solely the CDR3 DNA is kept, with 45 bases framed from the first base. The V end gives up 5 bases and the J end 7 bases, leaving 6 bases in the junction not matched to a gene.

Here is what the overall study found, with its caveats: Compared with non-shared clonotypes, the clonotypes found in all four sorted-subset donors had higher generation probabilities. Because the study included a small number of donors, the genetic and exposure-history diversity represented was limited. Only blood was sampled, and tissue TCR repertoires likely differ from those in blood. Estimated clonotype richness was generally larger for naive than for memory subsets. Incomplete sequencing was indicated by rarefaction of sorted-subset datasets, despite the large sequencing depth. Pairwise subsampling led to the expectation that sequencing depth would affect the degree of clonotype sharing among donors. Sharing across a few donors was observed for roughly 5.4% of naive CD4, 3% to 3.5% of naive CD8, over 2% of memory CD4, and around 0.42% of memory CD8 clonotypes.

Using the deep immunoSEQ assay, TCR CDR3 regions were amplified from genomic DNA by multiplex PCR. Extracted genomic DNA from each cell subset was spread evenly across all wells of several immunoSEQ 96-well plates, with each plate serving as a replicate. For sorted subsets, each replicate PCR was loaded with roughly 190 ng genomic DNA, equivalent to 25,000 to 35,000 T cell genomes. The purified libraries were quantified using a Qubit 3.0 fluorometer, sized with a Bioanalyzer 2100, and then quantified again using the KAPA Library Quantification kit. Every immunoSEQ 96-well plate was sequenced on a dedicated single-read 150-cycle Illumina NextSeq 550 flow cell. On the authors' methods: Because the immunoSEQ output held only junctional sequences and lacked quality scores, the filtering could not match the filtering applied to full-length reads. Sequences were annotated with PyIR, a Python wrapper for IgBLAST v1.9, and V/J genes and CDR3 were assigned using IMGT germline references. Reads with weak V/J assignments (E-value above 1e-6), missing CDR3, stop codons, out-of-frame junctions, or ambiguous translated residues were removed. V3J clonotypes were defined by identical inferred V gene, J gene, and CDR3 amino acid sequence. The percentage overlap between two repertoires was calculated by dividing the number of shared unique clonotypes by the size of the smaller repertoire. Richness of each repertoire was evaluated using RTK rarefaction, the Chao1 estimator, and Recon v2.1 estimates of unobserved clonotypes. For all TCRbeta clonotypes obtained by the gDNA method from a few donors, generation probabilities were computed with OLGA. The table was pulled from immuneACCESS by TCRdb, which kept in-frame rearrangements only. Such tables lose some clones; where checked, under half of the loss comes from unresolved V genes, and the rest has no known cause. The V and J calls and clone size come from that table; D and trimming were worked out from the DNA. This sample comprises 2 million to 3 million clones, 93% of them detected only once. The biggest ten clones account for roughly 0.36% of the sample.

Recombination linked TRBV28 to TRBJ2-2; the central 11 bases match TRBD1. The receptor was derived from a man aged 18 to 29 in good health. Some clones in this sample may be carry-over from other donors' samples. The sequenced sample consisted of naive CD4+ T cells from PBMCs. What this sample's cell subset or site label stands for: CD45RA+ positively selected. The CDR3 loop reads CASSLRDRGVGELFF. The DNA reads as follows: TGTGCCAGCAGTCTCCGGGACAGGGGGGTCGGGGAGCTGTTTTTT.